This T cell receptor beta chain was profiled in a study of beta chain features in type 1 diabetes (dated by TCRdb to 2016 to 2019). About the investigation overall: Mean age, gender distribution, total cell number and subset yield were not different between patients and healthy donors. Regulatory and stem cell-like memory subsets were obtained from only 8 patients and roughly eight healthy donors, while naive and central memory subsets were obtained from all 30 or so donors. A total of 107,917,701 sorted cells were examined across all samples, and a strong correlation was observed between cell number per subset and RNA yield. In the study, TCRB repertoires of sorted circulating CD4+ T cell subsets from recently diagnosed type 1 diabetes patients were compared with those of matched healthy donors. General conclusions and limits of the study: In all four CD4+ subsets, TCRB CDR3 length was moderately but significantly shorter in type 1 diabetes patients. PCR may preferentially amplify shorter templates, but because patient and control samples were amplified and corrected together, any resulting skew would affect both groups equally. Fewer insertions and more nucleotide deletions at VDJ recombination sites were observed in patients with type 1 diabetes, implying thymic rearrangement abnormalities. Sequencing cDNA rather than genomic DNA could over-represent highly expressing activated cells, although activation and CD3 levels did not differ between groups. HLA sub-analyses involved small numbers of individuals, so any influence of HLA type on TCRB rearrangement remained unresolved. Naive, central memory and regulatory TCRB repertoires appeared more similar among patients than among healthy donors.

The entire isolated RNA was reverse transcribed using the High Capacity cDNA Reverse Transcription Kit, and thus expressed TCRB transcripts were sequenced. Deep immunoSEQ sequencing was applied to naive, central memory and regulatory T cell samples, giving an average of around 3.4 million total reads per sample. Sorted cells were lysed in RLT buffer and RNA was extracted with DNase-treated RNeasy Micro or Mini kits, depending on cell number. Each cell subset was processed separately to prevent cross-contamination, with patient and healthy donor samples processed together. The immunoSEQ multiplex PCR was used to amplify TCRB sequences from cDNA, generating 87-bp fragments that spanned the CDR3 region. The amplicons were sequenced using the Illumina HiSeq platform. In the original analysis: Synthetic template baselines were used to correct PCR bias computationally, reads within Hamming distance 2 were collapsed together, and singletons that could not be merged were discarded. By aligning reads against IMGT, V, D and J genes, CDR3 length, and insertions or deletions at six rearrangement sites were assigned. Within each subset, clonotype counts were normalized to the number of sorted cells before true diversity and Gini coefficients were calculated with the tcR R package. The overlap coefficient, calculated on TCRB nucleotide sequences, was used to quantify repertoire sharing. Not all clones reach the TCRdb copy of this immuneACCESS table, which keeps in-frame sequences only. Checked studies attribute under half of the gap to unresolved V genes and leave the rest unexplained. V, J and clone size were drawn from that table, and D and trimming were deduced from the DNA. The sample table records almost 350,000 clones; 6.5% to 10% of these occur just once. Jointly, the top ten make up less than 0.5% of the sample.

Each donor gave one peripheral blood draw, averaging roughly 100 mL, which was collected into heparinised tubes. A BD FACSAria II was used to sort naive, central memory, regulatory and stem cell-like memory CD4+ T cells with a panel that included CD45RO, CCR7, CD25, CD127, CD95 and CD27. A purity above 95% was achieved for all sorted populations. Right away, PBMCs were isolated by Lymphoprep density gradient centrifugation and were stained directly, with no culture step. Samples were stained and sorted in pairs, with one healthy donor and one patient per experiment, so that batch effects were minimized. On this clone itself: No cognate antigen has been identified for it. One base away there is no much larger clone; base qualities are not given.

The germline V and J ends show losses of 5 bases and 7 bases respectively, and no gene match explains 10 bases of the junction. As encoded in the germline V gene (reference sequence), CDR1 is LNHDA while CDR2 is SQIVND. The CDR3 goes from the cysteine to the phenylalanine over 15 residues. The kept DNA is CDR3 alone, 45 bases in frame from the first base. The clonotype comes from a young woman in good health. The V and J segments used are TRBV19 and TRBJ2-1; TRBD1 matches 8 bases in the middle. Specimen: central memory CD4+ T cells from blood. The nucleotides are TGTGCCAGTAGTTCCCAGGGGGCCGCCGAAAATGAGCAGTTCTTC. Its amino acids are CASSSQGAAENEQFF.